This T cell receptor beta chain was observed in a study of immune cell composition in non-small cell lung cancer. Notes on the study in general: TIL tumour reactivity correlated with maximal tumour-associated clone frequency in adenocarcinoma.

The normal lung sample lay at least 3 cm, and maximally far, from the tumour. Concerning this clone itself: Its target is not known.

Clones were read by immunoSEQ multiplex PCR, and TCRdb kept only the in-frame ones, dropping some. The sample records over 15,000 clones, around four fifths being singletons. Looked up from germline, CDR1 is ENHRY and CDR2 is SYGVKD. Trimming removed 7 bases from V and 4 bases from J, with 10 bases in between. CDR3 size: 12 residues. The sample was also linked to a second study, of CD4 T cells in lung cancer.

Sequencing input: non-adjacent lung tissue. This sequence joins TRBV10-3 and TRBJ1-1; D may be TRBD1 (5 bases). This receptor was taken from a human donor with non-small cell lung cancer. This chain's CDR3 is CAITGSGTEAFF. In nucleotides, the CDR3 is TGTGCCATCACAGGGTCGGGCACTGAAGCTTTCTTT.